This T cell receptor (beta chain) comes out of a study of control samples from healthy donors and cancer patients. The CDR3 runs 14 residues. V was pared by 6 bases and J by 1 base, with 9 bases between. Germline V CDR1 and CDR2: MNHNY, SVGAGI (reference sequence). Clones were sequenced by immunoSEQ multiplex PCR, and TCRdb holds only the in-frame ones, with some missing. Of 90,000 to 110,000 clones in the sample, about nine tenths were seen once. The chain is built from TRBV6-6 and TRBJ2-2; no definite D call. What was sequenced was blood. This clonotype was sampled from a human donor in good health. The donor label of this sample is uncertain. This chain's CDR3 is CASRLSGNTGELFF. In DNA, the CDR3 is TGTGCCAGCAGACTTTCAGGGAACACCGGGGAGCTGTTTTTT.